Below are 12 T cell receptor beta chains sequenced from a single sample in a study of shared clonotypes between healthy human individuals. Assay: immunoSEQ multiplex PCR; the TCRdb copy retains only in-frame clones and omits some. The repertoire holds approximately 1.5 million clones, with approximately 98.5% as singletons. The sequenced sample consisted of naive CD4+ T cells sorted from blood. Indicated subset: CD45RA+ positively selected. The source of these receptors is a man in his thirties or forties in good health.

The chain combines TRBV23-1 with TRBJ2-7; 10 nucleotides align to TRBD2. TRBV23-1 is recorded as an ORF, its role being uncertain. With 0 bases clipped from V and 2 bases from J, the junction kept 7 bases outside the gene matches. The CDR3 is made up of 17 amino acids. The CDR3 sequence is CASSQSTWTSGTYEQYF. The CDR3 DNA sequence: TGCGCCAGCAGTCAATCGACGTGGACTAGCGGAACCTACGAGCAGTACTTC.

The CDR3 loop is CASSIIGGPAYEQYF. In nucleotides, the CDR3 is TGTGCCAGTAGTATAATCGGGGGTCCTGCCTACGAGCAGTACTTC. V usage is TRBV19 and J usage is TRBJ2-7, with D maybe TRBD2 (6 bases). V was trimmed by 2 bases and J by 2 bases, leaving 13 bases between them. The length of the CDR3 is 15 residues. Germline V lookup: CDR1 LNHDA, CDR2 SQIVND (reference sequence).

The chain joins TRBV7-9 to TRBJ2-3; 7 bases are shared with TRBD1. The CDR3 covers 15 residues. The V and J ends lost 4 bases and 4 bases, in that order; junction bases with no gene match: 8. Looked up from germline, CDR1 is SEHNR and CDR2 is FQNEAQ (reference sequence). CDR3 protein: CASSSGDSPADTQYF. The CDR3 DNA follows: TGTGCCAGCAGCTCCGGGGACAGTCCCGCAGATACGCAGTATTTT.

The chain employs TRBV5-1 and TRBJ2-2; TRBD2 aligns across 10 bases. The CDR3 has 16 residues. The trim removed 4 bases at V and 4 bases at J, leaving 7 bases unmatched. CDR1 is SGHRS, CDR2 YFSETQ, per germline. The CDR3 reads CASSPSSGRATGELFF. The CDR3 DNA sequence: TGCGCCAGCAGCCCTTCTAGCGGGAGAGCCACCGGGGAGCTGTTTTTT.

The rearrangement links TRBV28 to TRBJ2-7; possible D gene TRBD2, 6 bases. Trimming stripped 6 bases from V and 4 bases from J, with 16 bases between. The germline CDR1 and CDR2 sequences are MDHEN and SYDVKM. The CDR3 runs 14 residues. CDR3: CASRGWAGFYEQYF. The CDR3 nucleotides read TGTGCCAGCAGGGGTTGGGCGGGATTTTACGAGCAGTACTTC. The variable domain in full, completed from reference TRBV28 and TRBJ2-7, reads DVKVTQSSRYLVKRTGEKVFLECVQDMDHENMFWYRQDPGLGLRLIYFSYDVKMKEKGDIPEGYSVSREKKERFSLILESASTNQTSMYLCASRGWAGFYEQYFGPGTRLTVT.

This chain links TRBV4-1 with TRBJ1-2; D not resolved. Germline loops: CDR1 MGHRA, CDR2 YSYEKL. The CDR3 runs 12 residues. The V gene lost 4 bases and the J gene lost 6 bases, with 9 bases spanning the gap. CDR3 DNA sequence: TGCGCCAGCAGCCTCGTAGGGCATGGCTACACCTTC. Protein product: CASSLVGHGYTF.

The rearrangement uses TRBV9 and TRBJ2-3; D is ambiguous. The length of the CDR3 is 15 residues. V was cut by 0 bases and J by 2 bases, with 10 bases left in between. Germline loops: CDR1 SGDLS, CDR2 YYNGEE. The CDR3 nucleotides read TGTGCCAGCAGCGTAGGGCCAGGCAACACAGATACGCAGTATTTT. This encodes CASSVGPGNTDTQYF.

This chain connects TRBV28 to TRBJ1-4; D remains unclear. Trimming took off 5 bases at V and 8 bases at J, with 18 bases between the two ends. CDR1 and CDR2 (germline): MDHEN, SYDVKM. The CDR3 runs 15 residues. In nucleotides, the CDR3 is TGTGCCAGCAGTGCACACACGGGAATTCCCGAAAAACTGTTTTTT. Its translation: CASSAHTGIPEKLFF.

The V gene is TRBV10-1, the J gene TRBJ2-7; the match to TRBD2 covers 7 bases. The CDR3 contains 14 residues. Germline values: CDR1 WNHNN, CDR2 SYGVQD (reference sequence). With V trimmed by 8 bases and J by 4 bases, 11 bases remained unmatched. In nucleotides, the CDR3 is TGCGCCAGCCCCCGGGGAGGGGAGAGGTACGAGCAGTACTTC. Translating gives CASPRGGERYEQYF.

This clone showed up just once. For the CDR3, the DNA is TGTGCCAGCAGCTTAGATCCGAATCAGCCCCAGCATTTT. Protein sequence: CASSLDPNQPQHF. This chain connects TRBV13 to TRBJ1-5; D uncertain. CDR3 length equals 13 residues. With 1 base removed from V and 4 bases from J, the gap between germline ends came to 5 bases. Per germline, CDR1 PRHDT and CDR2 FYEKMQ (reference sequence). The whole variable domain, remainder taken from reference TRBV13 and TRBJ1-5, is AAGVIQSPRHLIKEKRETATLKCYPIPRHDTVYWYQQGPGQDPQFLISFYEKMQSDKGSIPDRFSAQQFSDYHSELNMSSLELGDSALYFCASSLDPNQPQHFGDGTRLSIL.

J is TRBJ2-7 and V is TRBV5-1; 10 nucleotides line up with TRBD1. The trim removed 4 bases at V and 5 bases at J, leaving 15 bases unmatched. The germline gives CDR1 SGHRS, CDR2 YFSETQ. The CDR3 is 17 amino acids. The CDR3 region is CASSPPPAGQGFHEQYF. CDR3 in DNA: TGCGCCAGCAGCCCCCCCCCGGCGGGACAGGGGTTCCACGAGCAGTACTTC.

The V gene is TRBV21-1, the J gene TRBJ2-7; the table's TRBD1 call for D was not verified on the DNA. TRBV21-1 is classified as a pseudogene. The CDR3 has 14 amino acids. Here the CDR3 reads CASSLRDRGCEQYF. For the CDR3, the DNA is TGTGCCAGCAGCCTCCGGGACAGGGGCTGCGAGCAGTACTTC.